The 3 T cell receptor beta chains below come from one sample, sequenced in a study of blood T cell repertoires in COVID-19. The repertoire was sequenced with immunoSEQ multiplex PCR; TCRdb's copy has only in-frame clones and lacks some. This table has approximately 68,000 clones, approximately 89% appearing once. The sequenced material came from peripheral blood. Every receptor here comes from a woman aged 60-75 years with acute or convalescent COVID-19.

V is TRBV3-1 (or the pseudogene TRBV3-2) and J is TRBJ2-5; 10 nucleotides line up with TRBD2. The CDR3 is 17 residues long. After removal of 0 bases from V and 4 bases from J, the junction contained 8 bases not matched to a gene. Germline lookup yields CDR1 LGHDT and CDR2 YNNKEL (reference sequence). Written as DNA, the CDR3 is TGTGCCAGCAGCCAAGAGTCAGCGGGGGGGCTCGGAGAGACCCAGTACTTC. The encoded protein is CASSQESAGGLGETQYF.

The chain employs TRBV5-1 and TRBJ2-2, with 9 bases aligning to TRBD2. Trimming at V came to 5 bases and at J to 5 bases, leaving 7 bases not matched to a gene. CDR3 length: 15 amino acids. CDR1 and CDR2 (germline): SGHRS, YFSETQ. The CDR3 bases are TGCGCCAGCAGGGACGGAACTAGCGGGACCGGGGAGCTGTTTTTT. It translates to CASRDGTSGTGELFF.

The V and J genes are TRBV5-1 and TRBJ2-7, with TRBD1 matching over 9 bases. Unmatched junction bases numbered 7, after V lost 4 bases and J lost 2 bases. Germline V gives CDR1 SGHRS, CDR2 YFSETQ. This CDR3 spans 15 amino acids. The CDR3 is CASSPGQGGPYEQYF. The DNA of the CDR3 is TGCGCCAGCAGCCCGGGACAGGGTGGGCCCTACGAGCAGTACTTC.